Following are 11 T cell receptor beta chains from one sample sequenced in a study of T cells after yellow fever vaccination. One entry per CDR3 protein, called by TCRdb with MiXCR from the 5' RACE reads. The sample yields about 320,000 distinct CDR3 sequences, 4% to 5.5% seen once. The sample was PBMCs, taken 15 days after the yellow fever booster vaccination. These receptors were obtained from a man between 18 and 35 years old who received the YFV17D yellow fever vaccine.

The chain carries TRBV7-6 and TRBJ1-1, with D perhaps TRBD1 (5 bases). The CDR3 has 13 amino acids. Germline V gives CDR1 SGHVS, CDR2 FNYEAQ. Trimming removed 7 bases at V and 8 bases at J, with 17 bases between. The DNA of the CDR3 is TGTGCCAGCACCCAAGGGGCCCAGACCGAAGCTTTCTTT. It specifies CASTQGAQTEAFF.

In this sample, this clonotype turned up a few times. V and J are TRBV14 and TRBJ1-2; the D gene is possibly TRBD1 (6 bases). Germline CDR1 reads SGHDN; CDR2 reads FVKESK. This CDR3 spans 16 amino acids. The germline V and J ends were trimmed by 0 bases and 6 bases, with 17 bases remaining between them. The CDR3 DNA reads TGTGCCAGCAGCCAAGATTTGGGGGGCCTGGGGCATGGCTACACCTTC. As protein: CASSQDLGGLGHGYTF.

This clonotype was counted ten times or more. CDR3 nucleotide sequence: TGCGCCAGCAGCCAAGTCCCTTATAAACAGGGGGCAGGGGAAAAACTGTTTTTT. Translation gives CASSQVPYKQGAGEKLFF. The chain recombines TRBV4-1 with TRBJ1-4, with 9 bases identical to TRBD1. From germline, CDR1 is MGHRA and CDR2 YSYEKL. This CDR3 region has 18 residues. J gave up 8 bases and V 1 base, and 14 bases lay outside the gene matches.

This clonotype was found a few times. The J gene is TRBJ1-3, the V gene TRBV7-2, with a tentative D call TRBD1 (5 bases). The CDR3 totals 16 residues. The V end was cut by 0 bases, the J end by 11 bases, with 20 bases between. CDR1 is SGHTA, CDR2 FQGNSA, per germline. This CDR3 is CASSLATGGNLRPIYF. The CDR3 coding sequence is TGTGCCAGCAGCTTAGCCACGGGGGGAAATTTGCGGCCCATATATTTT. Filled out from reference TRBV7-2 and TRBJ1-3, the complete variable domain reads GAGVSQSPSNKVTEKGKDVELRCDPISGHTALYWYRQSLGQGLEFLIYFQGNSAPDKSGLPSDRFSAERTGGSVSTLTIQRTQQEDSAVYLCASSLATGGNLRPIYFGEGSWLTVV.

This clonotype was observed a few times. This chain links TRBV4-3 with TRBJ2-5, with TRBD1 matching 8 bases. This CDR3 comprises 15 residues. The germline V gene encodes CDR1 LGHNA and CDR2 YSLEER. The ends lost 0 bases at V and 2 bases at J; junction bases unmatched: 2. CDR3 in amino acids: CASSQDTGGQETQYF. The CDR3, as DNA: TGCGCCAGCAGCCAAGATACAGGGGGTCAAGAGACCCAGTACTTC.

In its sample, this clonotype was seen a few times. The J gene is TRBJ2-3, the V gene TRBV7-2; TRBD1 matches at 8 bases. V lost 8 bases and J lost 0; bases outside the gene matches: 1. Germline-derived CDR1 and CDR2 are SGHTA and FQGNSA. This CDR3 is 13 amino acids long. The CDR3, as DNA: TGTGCCAGCGGGGACAGGAGCACAGATACGCAGTATTTT. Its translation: CASGDRSTDTQYF.

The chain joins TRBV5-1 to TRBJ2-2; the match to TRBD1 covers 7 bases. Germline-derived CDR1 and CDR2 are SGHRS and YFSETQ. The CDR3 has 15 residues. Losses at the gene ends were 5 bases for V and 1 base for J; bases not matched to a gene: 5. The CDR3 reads CASRGNRGNTGELFF. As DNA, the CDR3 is TGCGCCAGCAGGGGAAACAGGGGGAACACCGGGGAGCTGTTTTTT.

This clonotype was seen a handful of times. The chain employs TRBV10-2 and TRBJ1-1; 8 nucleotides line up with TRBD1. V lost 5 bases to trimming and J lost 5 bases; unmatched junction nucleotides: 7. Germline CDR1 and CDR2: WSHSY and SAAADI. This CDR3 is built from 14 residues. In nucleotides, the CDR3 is TGCGCCAGCAGTCGAACAGGGGGAGGAACTGAAGCTTTCTTT. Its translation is CASSRTGGGTEAFF.

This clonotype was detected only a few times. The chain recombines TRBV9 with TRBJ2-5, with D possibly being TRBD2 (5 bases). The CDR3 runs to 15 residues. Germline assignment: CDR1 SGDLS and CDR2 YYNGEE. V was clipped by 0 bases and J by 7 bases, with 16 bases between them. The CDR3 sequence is CASSVGGEAGGTQYF. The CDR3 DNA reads TGTGCCAGCAGCGTAGGGGGAGAGGCCGGTGGGACCCAGTACTTC.

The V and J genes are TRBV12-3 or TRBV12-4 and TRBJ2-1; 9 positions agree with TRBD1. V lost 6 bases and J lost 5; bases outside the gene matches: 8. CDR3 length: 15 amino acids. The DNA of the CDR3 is TGTGCCAGCAGGAAGGGACAGGGTATCAACAATGAGCAGTTCTTC. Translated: CASRKGQGINNEQFF.

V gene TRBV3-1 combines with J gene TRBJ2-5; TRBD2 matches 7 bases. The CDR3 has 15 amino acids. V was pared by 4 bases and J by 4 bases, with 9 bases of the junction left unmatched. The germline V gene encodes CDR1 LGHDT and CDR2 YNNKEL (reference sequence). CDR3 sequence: CASSPPGLVRETQYF. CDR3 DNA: TGTGCCAGCAGCCCTCCCGGACTAGTCAGAGAGACCCAGTACTTC.